Presented here are 28 T cell receptor beta chains from one specimen sequenced in a study of T cell clonality in common variable immunodeficiency. Only in-frame clones appear in the TCRdb table, and some are missing; sequencing was by immunoSEQ multiplex PCR. The profile covers approximately 52,000 clones, none occurring a single time. The material sequenced was peripheral blood mononuclear cells. The receptors stem from a person between 18 and 75 years old in good health.

This clone was picked up many times. The read finishes 3 residues shy of the CDR3 end, and the germline J gene is used to complete it. V usage is TRBV19 and J usage is TRBJ2-1; 11 bases agree with TRBD2. The CDR3 is 17 amino acids. Germline CDR1 is LNHDA and CDR2 is SQIVND (reference sequence). V lost 4 bases, J lost 1 base, and 6 bases stayed unmatched. The CDR3 region is CASSTDLAGGSYNEQFF. The sequenced part of the CDR3 DNA is TGTGCCAGTAGTACCGACTTAGCGGGAGGGTCCTACAATGAG.

This clone was observed many times. The sequence runs out 3 residues before the end of the CDR3; the remainder is reconstructed from the germline J gene. The chain employs TRBV7-3 and TRBJ2-1; 7 bases fit TRBD2. CDR3 length equals 13 residues. The trim removed 6 bases at V and 7 bases at J, leaving 6 bases unmatched. CDR1 is SGHTA and CDR2 is FQGTGA in the germline V gene. CDR3 amino acids: CASSAGVLNEQFF. The CDR3 DNA, read in part, is TGTGCCAGCAGTGCGGGAGTTCTGAATGAG.

This clone was detected a few times. The CDR3 end is not reached by the read, which stops 3 residues before it; the germline J gene fills it in. This chain uses TRBV6-1 with TRBJ2-7; 11 nucleotides line up with TRBD1. Unmatched junction bases numbered 7, after V lost 4 bases and J lost 5 bases. CDR3 length: 15 amino acids. CDR1 is MNHNS and CDR2 is SASEGT in the germline V gene. The sequenced part of the CDR3 DNA is TGTGCCAGCAGTGTATTCGGACAGGGGGCCAACGAG. It translates to CASSVFGQGANE. The whole CDR3 is CASSVFGQGANEQYF.

The sequenced CDR3 bases are TGTGCCAGCTCACCACCGCCGCCAGGGAAACGACCGCAGCCC. Residues: CASSPPPPGKRPQP. The full-length CDR3 reads as CASSPPPPGKRPQPQHF. J is TRBJ1-5 and V is TRBV18, with D possibly TRBD1 on 5 matching bases. The read finishes 3 residues shy of the CDR3 end, and the germline J gene is used to complete it. V dropped 0 bases and J dropped 7 bases, with 19 bases sitting between them. The germline gives CDR1 KGHSH, CDR2 LQKENI. The length of the CDR3 is 17 residues.

This clone was detected many times. Read sequence stops 3 residues before the CDR3 end, and the germline J gene provides the missing end. The V gene is TRBV18, the J gene TRBJ2-7, with 7 bases aligning to TRBD2. The CDR3 has 16 amino acids. Germline V lookup: CDR1 KGHSH, CDR2 LQKENI. V lost 0 bases and J lost 5; bases outside the gene matches: 10. The sequenced part of the CDR3 DNA is TGTGCCAGCTCACCACCGATGGCGGGAGTGAGGAACGAG. Its translation is CASSPPMAGVRNE. The complete CDR3 protein is CASSPPMAGVRNEQYF.

For this clone: The junction departs from the called germline gene at one end, perhaps through a read error. From the germline J gene comes the end of the CDR3, since the read stops 3 residues before it. In the same sample, other DNA sequences code for this CDR3. The chain joins TRBV18 to TRBJ1-5, with a possible D match to TRBD1 (5 bases). Germline V gene data show CDR1 as KGHSH and CDR2 as LQKENI. This CDR3 contains 16 residues. The CDR3 loop is CASSPPGVGGNQPQHF. The sequenced part of the CDR3 DNA is TGCGCCAGCTCACCACCCGGCGTAGGGGGCAATCAGCCC. The variable domain in full, completed from reference TRBV18 and TRBJ1-5, reads NAGVMQNPRHLVRRRGQEARLRCSPMKGHSHVYWYRQLPEEGLKFMVYLQKENIIDESGMPKERFSAEFPKEGPSILRIQQVVRGDSAAYFCASSPPGVGGNQPQHFGDGTRLSIL.

For this clone: Read data end 3 residues before the CDR3 end; the end is taken from the germline J gene. The chain joins TRBV19 to TRBJ1-2, with 11 bases matching TRBD1. J gave up 3 bases and V 6 bases, and 6 bases lay outside the gene matches. CDR3 length equals 15 residues. Germline loops: CDR1 LNHDA, CDR2 SQIVND (reference sequence). The CDR3: CASRAGTGGDYGYTF. The CDR3 bases that were read are TGTGCCAGTAGGGCCGGGACAGGGGGGGACTATGGC.

The CDR3: CASSPDRTNYGYTF. The part of the CDR3 DNA that was read is TGTGCCAGCAGCCCGGACAGGACTAACTATGGC. The chain joins TRBV7-2 to TRBJ1-2, with 7 bases aligning to TRBD1. The CDR3 end falls 3 residues outside the read, so it is completed with the germline J gene. Germline V gene lookup returns CDR1 SGHTA and CDR2 FQGNSA. This CDR3 is built from 14 residues. V lost 5 bases to trimming and J lost 0 bases; unmatched junction nucleotides: 3.

This clone has a count of ten or more. The read gets to within 3 residues of the CDR3 end, and the germline J gene fills in the rest. This chain connects TRBV29-1 to TRBJ1-5; 10 bases agree with TRBD1. The CDR3 has 15 amino acids. Germline lookup yields CDR1 SQVTM and CDR2 ANQGSEA. The V segment lost 4 bases and the J segment 2 bases; nucleotides outside the gene matches: 5. The sequenced part of the CDR3 DNA is TGCAGCGTTGGTACCGGGACAGGGGGCAATCAGCCC. Its translation: CSVGTGTGGNQP. The complete CDR3 protein is CSVGTGTGGNQPQHF.

This clone has ten or more counts. CDR3: CSARDPTTLETQYF. Incomplete CDR3 DNA: TGCAGTGCTAGAGATCCAACTACCCTAGAGACC. This chain joins TRBV20-1 and TRBJ2-5, with unresolved D. The sequenced fragment ends 3 residues before the CDR3 boundary, so the rest is inferred from the germline J gene. The ends were cut back, 0 bases at V and 4 bases at J, with 12 bases in the middle. CDR1 and CDR2 (germline): DFQATT, SNEGSKA (reference sequence). The CDR3 covers 14 residues.

To note about this clone: The CDR3 is cut off 3 residues early in the read; its end comes from the germline J gene. This chain joins TRBV7-9 and TRBJ1-2; TRBD1 might be the D (5 bases). The germline V gene encodes CDR1 SEHNR and CDR2 FQNEAQ (reference sequence). This CDR3 comprises 12 residues. Incomplete CDR3 DNA: TGTGCCAGCAGCCCAGGGAGTGTCGCC. This gives the protein CASSPGSVA. The complete CDR3 protein is CASSPGSVAYTF.

In its sample, this clone was seen many times. The read ends 3 residues before the CDR3 terminus; that terminus is restored from the germline J gene. The rearrangement uses TRBV29-1 and TRBJ2-7, with D perhaps given as TRBD1 or TRBD2 (7 bases each). With 7 bases removed from V and 4 bases from J, the gap between germline ends came to 17 bases. CDR1 and CDR2 from the germline V gene are SQVTM and ANQGSEA. The CDR3 consists of 13 residues. The chain's CDR3 is CSGVTGEGYEQYF. The CDR3 DNA, read in part, is TGCAGCGGGGTTACAGGGGAGGGGTACGAG.

Ten or more counts support this clone. The covered CDR3 bases are TGTGCCAGTACCCCGGGGTCGGCTGGAAACACC. Protein product: CASTPGSAGNT. In full, the CDR3 reads CASTPGSAGNTIYF. This rearrangement joins TRBV19 to TRBJ1-3; D ambiguous. The CDR3 extends 3 residues past the end of the read, so its final part is completed from the germline J gene. The CDR3 length is 14 residues. Looked up from germline, CDR1 is LNHDA and CDR2 is SQIVND (reference sequence). The V gene lost 7 bases and the J gene lost 2 bases, with 12 bases spanning the gap.

This clone appeared many times. The read terminates 3 residues ahead of where the CDR3 ends, so the germline J gene completes it. The rearrangement uses TRBV2 and TRBJ2-7; tentative D call: TRBD2 (6 bases). The CDR3 consists of 12 residues. The ends were cut back, 6 bases at V and 3 bases at J, with 9 bases in the middle. Germline V CDR1 and CDR2: SNHLY, FYNNEI. CDR3 DNA, as far as it was read: TGTGCCAGCAGCCGGGACTTCTACGAG. Residues: CASSRDFYE. The CDR3 reads in full as CASSRDFYEQYF.

This clone came up many times. Read coverage stops 3 residues before the CDR3 terminus; the germline J gene supplies the remainder. The chain has TRBV5-1 and TRBJ1-1; no clear D. The CDR3 has 15 amino acids. The V and J ends lost 0 bases and 0 bases respectively, with 9 bases between them. Germline lookup yields CDR1 SGHRS and CDR2 YFSETQ. The CDR3: CASSLDNSMNTEAFF. The covered CDR3 bases are TGCGCCAGCAGCTTGGATAATAGCATGAACACTGAA.

The sample holds many counts of this clone. With the read ending 3 residues before the CDR3 end, the germline J gene is used to fill in that end. The V call is TRBV29-1, the J call TRBJ1-2, with 7 bases that match TRBD1. CDR3 length: 11 amino acids. CDR1 is SQVTM and CDR2 is ANQGSEA in the germline V gene. CDR3 region: CSVGQLRGYTF. CDR3 bases read: TGCAGCGTGGGACAGCTACGGGGC.

This clone has more than one count but fewer than ten. The observed sequence ends 3 residues before the CDR3 terminus, with the missing tail filled in from the germline J gene. The chain joins TRBV30 to TRBJ1-6; TRBD1 matches at 11 bases. Germline values: CDR1 GTSNPN, CDR2 SVGIG (reference sequence). J lost 7 bases, V lost 5 bases, and 1 base had no gene match. The CDR3 consists of 13 residues. The CDR3 sequence: CAWGQGANSPLHF. The sequenced part of the CDR3 DNA is TGTGCCTGGGGACAGGGGGCCAATTCACCC.

This clone was detected many times. The read ends 3 residues shy of where the CDR3 ends; the end is completed using the germline J gene. J is TRBJ2-1 and V is TRBV5-1; 9 bases align to TRBD1. The CDR3 runs 16 residues. Trimming cost V 4 bases and J 6 bases; bases outside gene matches: 11. Germline values: CDR1 SGHRS, CDR2 YFSETQ. The DNA read from the CDR3 is TGCGCCAGCAGCCAAGACCCACAGGGGGCTGGCAATGAG. This gives the protein CASSQDPQGAGNE. The whole CDR3 region reads CASSQDPQGAGNEQFF.

This clone has ten or more counts. Sequencing ends 3 residues short of the CDR3 end; the germline J gene provides the rest. This chain joins TRBV5-1 and TRBJ1-2; possibly TRBD1 for D (5 bases). Germline V gives CDR1 SGHRS, CDR2 YFSETQ. This CDR3 contains 15 residues. The sequenced part of the CDR3 DNA is TGCGCCAGCAGCACCGCAGGTCAGGGATCTATGCGC. Its protein product is CASSTAGQGSMR. The whole CDR3 is CASSTAGQGSMRYTF.

This clone was recorded many times. The observed sequence ends 3 residues before the CDR3 terminus, with the missing tail filled in from the germline J gene. This chain connects TRBV5-1 to TRBJ2-4, with 7 bases identical to TRBD2. V dropped 1 base and J dropped 7; count of bases not matched to a gene: 8. CDR3 length: 15 residues. The germline V gene encodes CDR1 SGHRS and CDR2 YFSETQ. CDR3 DNA (partial): TGCGCCAGCAGCTTGAACGCGGGAGTGCGGAACATT. Residues: CASSLNAGVRNI. The entire CDR3 reads CASSLNAGVRNIQYF.

There are many counts of this clone. Sequencing ends 3 residues short of the CDR3 end; the germline J gene provides the rest. This rearrangement joins TRBV20-1 to TRBJ2-7; TRBD1 matches 11 bases. The CDR3 is 16 amino acids. V trimming: 5 bases; J trimming: 0 bases; junction bases outside the gene matches: 9. Per the germline V gene, CDR1 is DFQATT and CDR2 is SNEGSKA (reference sequence). The CDR3: CSARKAGTGGSYEQYF. CDR3 DNA, as far as it was read: TGCAGTGCTCGTAAAGCCGGGACAGGGGGCTCCTACGAG.

This clone was seen at least ten times. The CDR3 extends 3 residues past the end of the read, so its final part is completed from the germline J gene. The rearrangement links TRBV20-1 to TRBJ2-3; 7 nucleotides line up with TRBD2. The CDR3 contains 16 residues. Germline CDR1 reads DFQATT; CDR2 reads SNEGSKA (reference sequence). Trimming cost V 3 bases and J 4 bases; bases outside gene matches: 13. The CDR3 reads CSASDFRREWSDTQYF. CDR3 DNA, as far as it was read: TGCAGTGCTAGTGATTTTAGGCGGGAGTGGTCAGATACG.

Ten or more counts support this clone. The read terminates 3 residues ahead of where the CDR3 ends, so the germline J gene completes it. The chain employs TRBV20-1 and TRBJ2-3, with TRBD2 identical over 10 bases. The CDR3 loop spans 18 amino acids. CDR1 is DFQATT, CDR2 SNEGSKA, per germline (reference sequence). V was clipped by 1 base and J by 1 base; unmatched bases: 11. The sequenced CDR3 bases are TGCAGTGCTAGAGGACTCTCGGTTCTAGCGGGAGGCACAGATACG. It encodes CSARGLSVLAGGTDT. In full, the CDR3 is CSARGLSVLAGGTDTQYF.

The table lists this clone with many counts. The CDR3 end lies 3 residues beyond the end of the read and is filled in from the germline J gene. Other DNA sequences in this sample translate to the same CDR3. The V gene is TRBV5-1, the J gene TRBJ2-1, with TRBD1 matching over 7 bases. This CDR3 spans 15 amino acids. With 0 bases clipped from V and 2 bases from J, the junction kept 2 bases outside the gene matches. From germline, CDR1 is SGHRS and CDR2 YFSETQ. The CDR3 DNA, read in part, is TGCGCCAGCAGCTTGGGACAGGGAACCTACAATGAG. Translating gives CASSLGQGTYNE. The whole CDR3 sequence reads CASSLGQGTYNEQFF. Complete variable domain (other parts from reference TRBV5-1 and TRBJ2-1): KAGVTQTPRYLIKTRGQQVTLSCSPISGHRSVSWYQQTPGQGLQFLFEYFSETQRNKGNFPGRFSGRQFSNSRSEMNVSTLELGDSALYLCASSLGQGTYNEQFFGPGTRLTVL.

At least ten counts were recorded for this clone. The CDR3 end lies 3 residues beyond the end of the read and is filled in from the germline J gene. This sequence joins TRBV7-3 and TRBJ2-5, with 7 positions matching TRBD2. Germline lookup yields CDR1 SGHTA and CDR2 FQGTGA. The ends lost 5 bases at V and 2 bases at J; junction bases unmatched: 2. The length of the CDR3 is 13 residues. The DNA read from the CDR3 is TGTGCCAGCAGCCTAGCGGCACAAGAGACC. Its protein is CASSLAAQET. The entire CDR3 protein is CASSLAAQETQYF. Full variable domain (remainder filled in from reference TRBV7-3 and TRBJ2-5): GAGVSQTPSNKVTEKGKYVELRCDPISGHTALYWYRQSLGQGPEFLIYFQGTGAADDSGLPNDRFFAVRPEGSVSTLKIQRTERGDSAVYLCASSLAAQETQYFGPGTRLLVL.

This clone was picked up many times. The CDR3 is cut off 3 residues early in the read; its end comes from the germline J gene. The V call is TRBV10-3, the J call TRBJ1-2; 7 bases align to TRBD1. The germline CDR1 and CDR2 sequences are ENHRY and SYGVKD. Germline trimming cut 3 bases from V and 2 bases from J; bases unmatched to any gene: 9. CDR3 length equals 16 residues. The CDR3 reads CAISDREGAPNYGYTF. The sequenced part of the CDR3 DNA is TGTGCCATCAGTGATAGGGAGGGGGCGCCGAACTATGGC.

This clone was detected ten times or more. The read terminates 3 residues before the CDR3 end, so the remaining end is supplied by the germline J gene. This chain uses TRBV19 with TRBJ2-1; 9 positions agree with TRBD2. The germline V gene encodes CDR1 LNHDA and CDR2 SQIVND (reference sequence). The V and J ends lost 2 bases and 0 bases, in that order; junction bases with no gene match: 5. The CDR3 has 17 residues. The CDR3 spells CASSIRSSGISYNEQFF. CDR3 DNA (partial): TGTGCCAGTAGTATACGATCTAGCGGGATCTCCTACAATGAG.

This clone was found many times. The CDR3 region is CASSLVGGSNQPQHF. CDR3 DNA (partial): TGTGCCAGCAGCTTAGTGGGGGGTAGCAATCAGCCC. The chain links TRBV7-3 to TRBJ1-5; D possibly corresponds to TRBD1 (5 bases). The read terminates 3 residues ahead of where the CDR3 ends, so the germline J gene completes it. CDR1 is SGHTA, CDR2 FQGTGA, per germline. The V end was cut by 2 bases, the J end by 0 bases, with 8 bases between. The CDR3 contains 15 residues.